A selection of T cell receptor beta chains follows, all from one sample in a study of tumor-infiltrating lymphocytes in primary liver carcinoma. TCRdb analysed the multiplex PCR reads with MiXCR anew, one entry per CDR3 protein. The repertoire holds under 130,000 distinct CDR3 sequences, approximately 78% seen once, with roughly a fifth in the top ten. Input material: liver tumor tissue from sampling region 3. These receptor sequences come from a man aged 35 to 55 with primary liver carcinoma and hepatitis B virus infection. CDR3s leave out the opening cysteine and the closing phenylalanine or tryptophan. Fields, in order: J gene, CDR3 length, V gene, clone size, CDR3 protein. Clone size is shown for a subset of rows, as once, few, many or a class of expanded clone.

>TRBJ2-3|12|TRBV7-8|-
ASSSNWCEGTQY
>TRBJ1-5|11|TRBV6-1|-
VSQGLSNQPQH
>TRBJ2-6|17|TRBV5-1|-
ASSLDTGGTHYGANVLT
>TRBJ1-5|11|TRBV6-2/TRBV6-3|-
PSSYDSYQPQH
>TRBJ2-7|15|TRBV4-2|few
ASNQGLASGRTYEQY
>TRBJ1-1|13|TRBV6-1|-
ASYVGARAAGVHY
>TRBJ1-2|11|TRBV6-2/TRBV6-3|many
ASNAGTAYGYT
>TRBJ2-1|13|TRBV6-2/TRBV6-3|-
ASSSEIVGYNEQS
>TRBJ1-1|12|TRBV5-1|-
ASSFGVSMTEAF
>TRBJ2-1|12|TRBV10-2|-
ASSHGIAGDEQF
>TRBJ2-7|12|TRBV6-1|-
ASGEQGFSYEQY
>TRBJ1-1|14|TRBV7-2|once
ASSPRPLLGSTEAF